Listed below are T cell receptor beta chains from one sample, sequenced in a study of a mutant IDH1 vaccine in newly diagnosed glioma. These receptors have no identified antigens. Data came from immunoSEQ multiplex PCR; TCRdb stores just in-frame clones and leaves some out. The sample holds nearly 50,000 clones, 70% to 85% seen once. This specimen consisted of PBMCs, obtained from a glioma patient whose treatment included an IDH1 peptide vaccine. These receptors were taken from a woman aged 25 to 45 with glioma. Some clones in this sample may be carry-over from other donors' samples. CDR3s include the opening cysteine and the closing phenylalanine or tryptophan. The D gene is left open where the match is weak. Where a row states a size, it is once, few, many or the class of an expanded clone; other rows omit it.

j_call v_call clone_size d_call cdr3_aa cdr3_nt
TRBJ2-7 TRBV6-1 - - CASSEAGGPYEQYF TGTGCCAGCAGTGAAGCCGGGGGGCCCTACGAGCAGTACTTC
TRBJ2-7 TRBV5-4 - - CASSRGGAGSGEQYF TGTGCCAGCAGCCGCGGGGGCGCGGGCTCGGGAGAGCAGTACTTC
TRBJ1-1 TRBV6-4 - - CASSDGENTEAFF TGTGCCAGCAGTGACGGGGAGAACACTGAAGCTTTCTTT
TRBJ2-7 TRBV7-8 - - CASSWGPSGTLGSEQYF TGTGCCAGCAGCTGGGGGCCGAGCGGGACCCTCGGGAGCGAGCAGTACTTC
TRBJ1-2 TRBV6-5 - - CASSSVGGNYGYTF TGTGCCAGCAGTTCTGTGGGAGGTAACTATGGCTACACCTTC
TRBJ2-3 TRBV29-1 - TRBD2 CSAAGSAGGSDTQYF TGCAGCGCCGCAGGGTCCGCGGGGGGATCAGATACGCAGTATTTT
TRBJ1-4 TRBV7-8 - TRBD1 CASSLGRTGKNEKLFF TGTGCCAGCAGCTTGGGCCGGACAGGGAAAAATGAAAAACTGTTTTTT
TRBJ2-5 TRBV5-4 - TRBD1 CASSRDSFPETQYF TGTGCCAGCAGCCGGGACAGCTTCCCAGAGACCCAGTACTTC
TRBJ1-2 TRBV7-9 - - CASSLGQTGYGYTF TGTGCCAGCAGCTTAGGGCAGACGGGCTATGGCTACACCTTC
TRBJ2-3 TRBV19 - - CASSIDRGEYSTDTQYF TGTGCCAGTAGTATAGATCGGGGAGAGTATAGCACAGATACGCAGTATTTT
TRBJ2-7 TRBV6-1 - - CASRSGPGDYEQYF TGTGCCAGCAGGTCAGGGCCGGGAGACTACGAGCAGTACTTC
TRBJ2-1 TRBV30 - - CAWSGSLYNEQFF TGTGCCTGGAGCGGGAGCCTCTACAATGAGCAGTTCTTC
TRBJ1-1 TRBV27 - - CASSLSSRATTEAFF TGTGCCAGCAGTTTAAGCTCCAGGGCGACCACTGAAGCTTTCTTT
TRBJ2-7 TRBV5-1 - TRBD1 CASSSTGVGEQYF TGCGCCAGCAGCTCTACAGGGGTGGGCGAGCAGTACTTC
TRBJ2-2 TRBV7-6 once TRBD1 CASSSGGEDGELFF TGTGCCAGCAGCTCAGGGGGCGAGGACGGGGAGCTGTTTTTT
TRBJ1-1 TRBV5-4 - - CASSLVPGENTEAFF TGTGCCAGCAGCTTGGTCCCAGGGGAGAACACTGAAGCTTTCTTT
TRBJ1-4 TRBV6-1 few TRBD1 CASTGGDRGFEKLFF TGTGCCAGCACCGGAGGGGACAGGGGATTTGAAAAACTGTTTTTT
TRBJ2-3 TRBV9 few - CASSVAPTTYKYF TGTGCCAGCAGCGTAGCTCCCACCACCTACAAGTATTTT
TRBJ2-3 TRBV28 - - CASSLGGESDTQYF TGTGCCAGCAGTTTAGGAGGGGAATCAGATACGCAGTATTTT
TRBJ1-5 TRBV15 - TRBD1 CATSRGRQGPQHF TGTGCCACCAGCAGAGGCCGACAGGGGCCCCAGCATTTT
TRBJ1-2 TRBV11-2 - - CASSYSDYGYTF TGTGCCAGCAGCTACAGTGACTATGGCTACACCTTC
TRBJ1-2 TRBV12-1 once - CASSSPKGQGAYGYTF TGTGCCAGCAGCTCTCCTAAGGGACAGGGGGCGTATGGCTACACCTTC
TRBJ1-1 TRBV5-4 - - CASMTGQLNTEAFF TGTGCCAGCATGACCGGGCAACTGAACACTGAAGCTTTCTTT
TRBJ1-1 TRBV19 - - CASSSPTRGTEAFF TGTGCCAGTAGCTCCCCGACACGGGGGACTGAAGCTTTCTTT
TRBJ2-3 TRBV9 - TRBD2 CASSSPGVAGGTQYF TGTGCCAGCAGCTCCCCGGGGGTAGCGGGAGGTACGCAGTATTTT
TRBJ2-5 TRBV6-5 once - CASSYSSGPYETQYF TGTGCCAGCAGTTATTCATCCGGTCCATATGAGACCCAGTACTTC
TRBJ2-5 TRBV5-1 once TRBD2 CASSPNSGRGETQYF TGCGCCAGCAGCCCGAATAGCGGGAGGGGGGAGACCCAGTACTTC
TRBJ2-7 TRBV5-6 - - CASSSGASYEQYF TGTGCCAGCAGCTCGGGGGCTTCCTACGAGCAGTACTTC
TRBJ1-3 TRBV5-6 - - CASSFPEGAKSGNTIYF TGTGCCAGCAGCTTCCCGGAGGGAGCTAAGTCTGGAAACACCATATATTTT
TRBJ2-1 TRBV29-1 - - CSALSLGSYNEQFF TGCAGCGCCCTCTCCTTGGGGTCCTACAATGAGCAGTTCTTC
TRBJ2-3 TRBV27 - TRBD1 CASSWTGGADTQYF TGTGCCAGCAGTTGGACAGGGGGGGCAGATACGCAGTATTTT
TRBJ2-7 TRBV7-6 - TRBD1 CASSPGTGGAYEQYF TGTGCCAGCAGCCCGGGGACAGGGGGCGCCTACGAGCAGTACTTC
TRBJ2-7 TRBV6-5 - - CASSYRPDGGYEQYF TGTGCCAGCAGTTACCGGCCCGACGGAGGCTACGAGCAGTACTTC
TRBJ2-7 TRBV5-6 - - CASSLNYEQYF TGTGCCAGCAGCTTAAACTACGAGCAGTACTTC
TRBJ2-4 TRBV5-1 - - CASSEGAKNIQYF TGCGCCAGCAGTGAGGGGGCCAAAAACATTCAGTACTTC
TRBJ2-7 TRBV5-1 - TRBD1 CASSLGGTGSYEQYF TGCGCCAGCAGCTTGGGCGGGACAGGGTCATACGAGCAGTACTTC
TRBJ2-6 TRBV30 - TRBD1 CAYPRVSGTGGSGANVLTF TGTGCCTACCCGAGAGTTTCCGGGACAGGGGGCTCTGGGGCCAACGTCCTGACTTTC
TRBJ1-1 TRBV6-1 - - CASSITAADTEAFF TGTGCCAGCAGTATTACGGCAGCGGACACTGAAGCTTTCTTT
TRBJ2-7 TRBV6-1 once - CASSEIKGIEQYF TGTGCCAGCAGTGAAATAAAAGGGATCGAGCAGTACTTC
TRBJ2-1 TRBV7-9 - TRBD2 CASSSSSGSRNEQFF TGTGCCAGCAGCTCCTCTAGCGGGAGCCGCAATGAGCAGTTCTTC
TRBJ2-7 TRBV29-1 - TRBD2 CSARLAGGPLVYF TGCAGCGCCCGACTAGCGGGAGGGCCGTTGGTATACTTC
TRBJ2-1 TRBV5-6 - TRBD2 CASSLRLAGGFDEQFF TGTGCCAGCAGCTTGAGACTAGCGGGAGGTTTCGATGAGCAGTTCTTC
TRBJ2-1 TRBV6-1 - - CASSDREGGTYNEQFF TGTGCCAGCAGTGACCGTGAGGGCGGGACCTACAATGAGCAGTTCTTC
TRBJ2-5 TRBV25-1 - - CASSEVRASETQYF TGTGCCAGCAGTGAAGTCAGGGCCTCAGAGACCCAGTACTTC
TRBJ1-5 TRBV2 - - CASRGGGGQPQHF TGTGCCAGCAGAGGGGGGGGTGGGCAGCCCCAGCATTTT
TRBJ1-5 TRBV27 - - CASSFYSSNQPQHF TGTGCCAGCAGTTTCTACAGCAGCAATCAGCCCCAGCATTTT
TRBJ2-2 TRBV5-4 - - CASSPSRLRNTGELFF TGTGCCAGCAGCCCTAGCCGGCTCCGAAACACCGGGGAGCTGTTTTTT
TRBJ1-2 TRBV9 - - CASSSEGFLANYGYTF TGTGCCAGCAGCTCCGAGGGGTTTTTAGCTAACTATGGCTACACCTTC
TRBJ1-1 TRBV18 once TRBD1 CASSRQGWDTEAFF TGTGCCAGCTCCCGACAGGGCTGGGACACTGAAGCTTTCTTT
TRBJ1-5 TRBV19 - - CASIPNRKEFNQPQHF TGTGCCAGTATTCCAAACCGTAAGGAATTCAATCAGCCCCAGCATTTT
TRBJ2-7 TRBV30 - - CAVGGPHYEQYF TGTGCCGTGGGGGGACCCCACTACGAGCAGTACTTC
TRBJ2-4 TRBV4-1 - - CASSQGFAASGNIQYF TGCGCCAGCAGCCAAGGGTTCGCTGCTTCGGGCAACATTCAGTACTTC
TRBJ1-5 TRBV10-2 - TRBD1 CASSETGGNPQHF TGCGCCAGCAGTGAGACAGGGGGCAATCCCCAGCATTTT
TRBJ2-1 TRBV5-8 - TRBD2 CASSYTPGLAFNEQFF TGTGCCAGCAGCTACACCCCGGGACTAGCGTTCAATGAGCAGTTCTTC
TRBJ1-2 TRBV9 - TRBD1 CASTDTGERNYGYTF TGTGCCAGCACGGACACAGGGGAGCGAAACTATGGCTACACCTTC
TRBJ2-2 TRBV5-5 - TRBD2 CASSLSGLAGGGTGELFF TGTGCCAGCAGCCTTTCGGGACTAGCGGGAGGGGGCACCGGGGAGCTGTTTTTT
TRBJ2-7 TRBV27 once - CASSLSGDSYEQYF TGTGCCAGCAGTTTATCTGGGGACTCCTACGAGCAGTACTTC
TRBJ2-7 TRBV11-2 - TRBD1 CASSNQPRDRGAYEQYF TGTGCCAGCAGCAACCAGCCTCGGGACAGGGGAGCCTACGAGCAGTACTTC